Below, 20 T cell receptor beta chains from the same sample are listed, as sequenced in a study of T cells expressing NK-cell markers. Reprocessing the 5' RACE reads, TCRdb reports a single entry for every CDR3 protein and omits DNA. The sample yields about 370,000 distinct CDR3 sequences, of which the top ten take up approximately 12%. The sequencing input was blood T cells: a sorted CD56 or NKG2C T cell subset, CD4+ or CD8+ T cells, or bulk PBMC T cells (not recorded which). The receptors shown here come from a woman in her 50s in good health.

CDR3 residues: CASSLGAPYNEQFF. The chain employs TRBV9 and TRBJ2-1. The CDR3 consists of 14 residues. CDR1 is SGDLS, CDR2 YYNGEE, per germline.

V is TRBV5-1 and J is TRBJ2-5. This CDR3 has 13 amino acids. Germline loops: CDR1 SGHRS, CDR2 YFSETQ. CDR3 sequence reads: CASSSPQMETQYF. Full variable domain (remainder filled in from reference TRBV5-1 and TRBJ2-5): KAGVTQTPRYLIKTRGQQVTLSCSPISGHRSVSWYQQTPGQGLQFLFEYFSETQRNKGNFPGRFSGRQFSNSRSEMNVSTLELGDSALYLCASSSPQMETQYFGPGTRLLVL.

The rearrangement joins TRBV4-1 to TRBJ1-5. Looked up from germline, CDR1 is MGHRA and CDR2 is YSYEKL. This CDR3 region has 18 residues. CDR3 protein: CASSQDDLAKRSLQPQHF.

This chain connects TRBV5-1 to TRBJ2-5; the TCRdb call, TRBD2, lacks DNA for checking. The CDR3 is 16 residues long. Germline lookup yields CDR1 SGHRS and CDR2 YFSETQ. The CDR3 reads CASSSSSGAIGETQYF. Together with reference TRBV5-1 and TRBJ2-5, the CDR3 gives the full variable domain: KAGVTQTPRYLIKTRGQQVTLSCSPISGHRSVSWYQQTPGQGLQFLFEYFSETQRNKGNFPGRFSGRQFSNSRSEMNVSTLELGDSALYLCASSSSSGAIGETQYFGPGTRLLVL.

This chain links TRBV5-1 with TRBJ2-7. Per germline, CDR1 SGHRS and CDR2 YFSETQ. The CDR3 contains 12 residues. The CDR3 protein is CASSGTPSEQYF.

The chain's CDR3 is CASSAAGALNEKLFF. V is TRBV5-5 and J is TRBJ1-4. The CDR3 sequence is 15 residues long. Germline V lookup: CDR1 SGHKS, CDR2 YYEKEE (reference sequence).

This chain joins TRBV5-1 and TRBJ2-5; the D call of TRBD1 rests on TCRdb alone, since no DNA is present to check it. The CDR3 sequence is 15 residues long. Germline V lookup: CDR1 SGHRS, CDR2 YFSETQ. CDR3 loop: CASSSPGRGEETQYF.

The V and J genes are TRBV10-1 and TRBJ2-6; TCRdb names TRBD1, which stays unverified in the absence of DNA. The CDR3 length is 16 residues. CDR1 and CDR2 (germline): WNHNN, SYGVQD (reference sequence). CDR3: CASSTDRGPGANVLTF.

V and J are TRBV9 and TRBJ2-5. Germline V gene sequence: CDR1 SGDLS, CDR2 YYNGEE. This CDR3 comprises 14 residues. CDR3 residues: CASSTPGHQETQYF.

The chain links TRBV11-3 to TRBJ2-1; lacking DNA, the TRBD2 call made by TCRdb goes unchecked. Per germline, CDR1 SGHNT and CDR2 YENEEA. The CDR3 spans 15 residues. This CDR3 reads CASSEGLAAYNEQFF.

The chain couples TRBV24-1 to TRBJ1-4. The CDR3 contains 15 residues. Germline CDR1 is KGHDR and CDR2 is SFDVKD. This chain's CDR3 is CATSGSAATNEKLFF.

This chain joins TRBV7-2 and TRBJ2-1. Per the germline V gene, CDR1 is SGHTA and CDR2 is FQGNSA. This CDR3 contains 13 residues. This chain's CDR3 is CASTTTPSNEQFF.

This chain joins TRBV7-2 and TRBJ2-1; TCRdb's assignment of TRBD2 cannot be checked, as there is no DNA. Germline V gives CDR1 SGHTA, CDR2 FQGNSA. The CDR3 consists of 15 residues. The CDR3 loop reads CASSLIVLAGNEQFF.

The chain recombines TRBV5-1 with TRBJ2-5. The CDR3 totals 17 residues. The germline gives CDR1 SGHRS, CDR2 YFSETQ. CDR3 residues: CASSLTPAAAVKETQYF.

The chain links TRBV27 to TRBJ2-7; TCRdb's D call, TRBD1, is unchecked because there is no DNA. The CDR3 has 16 residues. Germline CDR1 is MNHEY and CDR2 is SMNVEV (reference sequence). The CDR3 loop is CASSPSPGPPSYEQYF.

The chain carries TRBV7-9 and TRBJ2-7; TCRdb picks TRBD2, but there is no DNA to check that call. The germline CDR1 and CDR2 sequences are SEHNR and FQNEAQ (reference sequence). The CDR3 extends over 18 amino acids. The CDR3 sequence: CASSSLRLAGGPGGEQYF.

This chain links TRBV28 with TRBJ2-7; TCRdb selects TRBD1, and the lack of DNA leaves this call unchecked. This CDR3 has 18 amino acids. In germline, CDR1 is MDHEN, CDR2 SYDVKM. The CDR3 region is CASSFPSSGTKTSYEQYF. The entire variable domain, with the rest obtained from reference TRBV28 and TRBJ2-7, is as follows: DVKVTQSSRYLVKRTGEKVFLECVQDMDHENMFWYRQDPGLGLRLIYFSYDVKMKEKGDIPEGYSVSREKKERFSLILESASTNQTSMYLCASSFPSSGTKTSYEQYFGPGTRLTVT.

This sequence joins TRBV3-1 and TRBJ2-2. Germline V gene data show CDR1 as LGHDT and CDR2 as YNNKEL (reference sequence). This CDR3 has 16 residues. CDR3 sequence: CASSQSLPTNTGELFF. Full variable domain (rest looked up from reference TRBV3-1 and TRBJ2-2): DTAVSQTPKYLVTQMGNDKSIKCEQNLGHDTMYWYKQDSKKFLKIMFSYNNKELIINETVPNRFSPKSPDKAHLNLHINSLELGDSAVYFCASSQSLPTNTGELFFGEGSRLTVL.

The chain has TRBV6-5 and TRBJ2-7; TCRdb selects TRBD1, and the lack of DNA leaves this call unchecked. Germline V gives CDR1 MNHEY, CDR2 SVGAGI. The CDR3 runs to 15 residues. The CDR3 is CASSYSSGGDYEQYF.

This rearrangement joins TRBV20-1 to TRBJ2-5; TCRdb names TRBD2, which stays unverified in the absence of DNA. Germline CDR1 is DFQATT and CDR2 is SNEGSKA (reference sequence). The CDR3 is 15 amino acids. The CDR3 sequence: CSARAPTSGRGTQYF.